Listed below are T cell receptor beta chains from one sample, sequenced in a study of regulatory T cells in long-lasting Graves disease. TCRdb used MiXCR to reprocess the multiplex PCR reads, holding one entry per CDR3 protein. The sample has about 560,000 distinct CDR3 sequences, more than 15% seen once; the top ten hold approximately 12%. These records were also assigned to another study, of T cells in Graves' hyperthyroidism and ophthalmopathy.

Sequenced material: peripheral blood mononuclear cells (PBMCs), taken at new diagnosis, from a patient treated with antithyroid drugs. Source of these receptors: a man aged 18 to 30 with Graves disease. Both conserved end residues are trimmed from each CDR3.

TRBV20-1	TRBJ2-7	SARSPDKNIYEQY
TRBV6-2/TRBV6-3	TRBJ2-3	ASTPSRGYTQY
TRBV7-2	TRBJ1-5	ASSLVTYQNQPQH
TRBV12-3/TRBV12-4	TRBJ1-6	ASSPFPEGAYNSPLH
TRBV7-9	TRBJ2-7	ASSFRELYEQY
TRBV28	TRBJ1-5	ASSLEGGRGSQPQH
TRBV6-1	TRBJ1-5	ASSQGGGNQPQH
TRBV5-1	TRBJ2-1	ASSPMGGRNEQF
TRBV19	TRBJ2-1	ASKENSGLYNEQF
TRBV30	TRBJ2-1	AWSGGEVNRNEQF
TRBV5-1	TRBJ2-2	ASSLARGVNTGELF
TRBV27	TRBJ1-2	ASSLKRQGGGYT
TRBV28	TRBJ2-7	ASSLGWTGGHYEQY
TRBV7-9	TRBJ2-7	ASSPRGGRGYEQY
TRBV12-3/TRBV12-4	TRBJ1-1	ASSRGTTEAF
TRBV18	TRBJ1-5	ASSPPDINQPQH
TRBV24-1	TRBJ2-7	ATSGPYEQY
TRBV30	TRBJ2-7	AWSGAEAVYLYEQY
TRBV6-5	TRBJ2-5	ASSWQVETQY
TRBV9	TRBJ1-3	ASSVGVMAGNTIY
TRBV20-1	TRBJ2-3	SAMADTQY
TRBV29-1	TRBJ2-4	SVSLGLLAKNIQY
TRBV6-1	TRBJ2-1	ASRPAGFRIHNEQF
TRBV11-2	TRBJ2-1	ASSRGGLENEQF
TRBV7-9	TRBJ1-2	ASSSQRTDIYGYT
TRBV2	TRBJ2-5	ASSGGTSAPGTQY
TRBV13	TRBJ2-7	ASSKQGRWYEQY
TRBV28	TRBJ2-7	ASSPGPTPKD
TRBV6-1	TRBJ2-7	ASSESRLAVYEQY
TRBV5-1	TRBJ1-3	ASSLGGYGSGNTIY
TRBV3-1	TRBJ2-1	ASSSSGISSEQF
TRBV30	TRBJ2-5	AWTGTAQETQY
TRBV18	TRBJ1-4	ASSPFWGSGEKLF
TRBV3-1	TRBJ2-1	ASSQDLAPDNEQF
TRBV27	TRBJ2-5	ASTTRTSGQETQY
TRBV12-3/TRBV12-4	TRBJ1-6	ASSLRTSAQGGSYNSPLH
TRBV5-1	TRBJ2-1	ASSLGDFAYNEQF
TRBV12-3/TRBV12-4	TRBJ1-1	ASSDPGANTEAF
TRBV7-9	TRBJ2-7	ASSHLGQPSGEQY
TRBV2	TRBJ2-2	ASTPHPGGELF
TRBV12-3/TRBV12-4	TRBJ2-5	ASSNRTSGPDETQY
TRBV5-1	TRBJ2-1	ASSLGPSGEQF